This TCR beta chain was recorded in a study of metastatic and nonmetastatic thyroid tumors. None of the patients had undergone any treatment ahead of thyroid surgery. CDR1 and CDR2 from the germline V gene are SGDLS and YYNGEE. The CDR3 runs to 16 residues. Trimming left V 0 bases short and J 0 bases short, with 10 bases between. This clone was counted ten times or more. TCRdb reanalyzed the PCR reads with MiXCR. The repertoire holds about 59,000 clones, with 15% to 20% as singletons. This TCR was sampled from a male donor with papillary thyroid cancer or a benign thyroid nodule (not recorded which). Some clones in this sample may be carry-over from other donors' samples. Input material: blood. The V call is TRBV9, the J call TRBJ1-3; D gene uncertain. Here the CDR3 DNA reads TGTGCCAGCAGCGTAGCTGGTCACTCCTCTGGAAACACCATATATTTT. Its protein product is CASSVAGHSSGNTIYF.